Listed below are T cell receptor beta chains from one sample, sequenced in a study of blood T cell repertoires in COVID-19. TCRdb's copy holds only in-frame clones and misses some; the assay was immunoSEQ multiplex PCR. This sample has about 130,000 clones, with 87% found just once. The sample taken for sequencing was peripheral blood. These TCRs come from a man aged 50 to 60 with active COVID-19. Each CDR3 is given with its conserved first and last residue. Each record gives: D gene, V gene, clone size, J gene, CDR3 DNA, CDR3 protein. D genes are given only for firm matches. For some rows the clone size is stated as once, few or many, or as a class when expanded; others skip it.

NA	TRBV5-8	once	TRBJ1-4	TGTGCCAGCAGCTTGGGCGGCACAACTAATGAAAAACTGTTTTTT	CASSLGGTTNEKLFF
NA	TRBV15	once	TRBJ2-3	TGTGCCACCAGCAGAGACAAAAACACAGATACGCAGTATTTT	CATSRDKNTDTQYF
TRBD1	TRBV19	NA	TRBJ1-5	TGTGCCAGTAGTATTCGTGGGACAGTGAATCAGCCCCAGCATTTT	CASSIRGTVNQPQHF
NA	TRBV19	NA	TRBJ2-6	TGTGCCAGCTATACAGGCTCTGGGGCCAACGTCCTGACTTTC	CASYTGSGANVLTF
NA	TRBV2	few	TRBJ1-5	TGTGCCAGCAGTGAAATGGCCAGCAATCAGCCCCAGCATTTT	CASSEMASNQPQHF
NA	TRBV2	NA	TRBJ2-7	TGTGCCAGCTCGGGGGAAAGCTACGAGCAGTACTTC	CASSGESYEQYF
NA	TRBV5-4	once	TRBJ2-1	TGTGCCAGCAGCGGGGGGACTGCCTTATCGGTGTCCTACAATGAGCAGTTCTTC	CASSGGTALSVSYNEQFF
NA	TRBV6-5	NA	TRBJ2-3	TGTGCCAGCAGTCGACAGGGCTCGGGGGCAGATACGCAGTATTTT	CASSRQGSGADTQYF
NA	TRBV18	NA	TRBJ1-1	TGTGCCAGCTCACCAGAGACCCCCGGGCAGGGCACTGAAGCTTTCTTT	CASSPETPGQGTEAFF
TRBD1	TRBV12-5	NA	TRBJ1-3	TGTGCTAGTGGTGGGACAGGGAGCGGAAACACCATATATTTT	CASGGTGSGNTIYF
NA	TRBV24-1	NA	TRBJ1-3	TGTGCCACCAGGGGCAGATTCTCTGGAAACACCATATATTTT	CATRGRFSGNTIYF
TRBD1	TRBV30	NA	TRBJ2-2	TGTGCCTGGAGTCAGGGGGTTTACACCGGGGAGCTGTTTTTT	CAWSQGVYTGELFF
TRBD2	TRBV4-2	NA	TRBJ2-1	TGTGCCAGCAGCCAAGCTGGGGACTACTACAATGAGCAGTTCTTC	CASSQAGDYYNEQFF
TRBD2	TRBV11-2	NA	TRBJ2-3	TGTGCCAGCAGCTACCCCATAGCGGGGGAGAGCACAGATACGCAGTATTTT	CASSYPIAGESTDTQYF
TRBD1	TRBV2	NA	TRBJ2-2	TGTGCCAGCAAGGGGACAGTGAACACCGGGGAGCTGTTTTTT	CASKGTVNTGELFF
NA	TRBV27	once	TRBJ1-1	TGTGCCAGCAGTCCGCTAGGGGGCACTGAAGCTTTCTTT	CASSPLGGTEAFF
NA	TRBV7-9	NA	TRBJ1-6	TGTGCCAGCAGCTTAAACGGAGTCGCACCCCTCCACTTT	CASSLNGVAPLHF
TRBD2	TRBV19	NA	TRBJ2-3	TGTGCCAGTGGGTCAACGGGGGGGCTAAATACGCAGTATTTT	CASGSTGGLNTQYF
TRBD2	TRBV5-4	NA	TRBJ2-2	TGTGCCAGCAGCACGTCCGGGACTAGCGGGGGGGCCGCCGGGGAGCTGTTTTTT	CASSTSGTSGGAAGELFF
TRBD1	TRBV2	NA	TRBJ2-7	TGTGCCAGCAGTACAGGGGGCTACGAGCAGTACTTC	CASSTGGYEQYF
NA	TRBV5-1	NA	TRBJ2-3	TGCGCCAGCAGCTTGCGTCAGACTAGCACAGATACGCAGTATTTT	CASSLRQTSTDTQYF
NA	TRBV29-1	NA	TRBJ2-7	TGCAGCGCCGGACAGGGAGGGAACGAGCAGTACTTC	CSAGQGGNEQYF
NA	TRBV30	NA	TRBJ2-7	TGTGCCTGGAGTGTGGGCCTATTTGGTTTTGGTCCCGGTACGAACGAGCAGTACTTC	CAWSVGLFGFGPGTNEQYF
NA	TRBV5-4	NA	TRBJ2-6	TGTGCCAGCAGCTTGGGGGGCGAGAGGCCTGGGGCCAACGTCCTGACTTTC	CASSLGGERPGANVLTF
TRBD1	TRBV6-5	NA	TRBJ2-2	TGTGCCAGCAGTTTTTTAGACAGGGGGTCCGGGGAGCTGTTTTTT	CASSFLDRGSGELFF
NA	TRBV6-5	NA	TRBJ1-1	TGTGCCAGCAGTCCGAACAGGGATACTGAAGCTTTCTTT	CASSPNRDTEAFF
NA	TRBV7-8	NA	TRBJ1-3	TGTGCCAGCAGCATGGGCTCCCTCTCTGGAAACACCATATATTTT	CASSMGSLSGNTIYF
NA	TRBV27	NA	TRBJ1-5	TGTGCCAGCAGGCAAACAGTAAATCAGCCCCAGCATTTT	CASRQTVNQPQHF
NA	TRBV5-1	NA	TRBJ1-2	TGCGCCAGCAGCTTGGGACCCCGGGAGAACTATGGCTACACCTTC	CASSLGPRENYGYTF
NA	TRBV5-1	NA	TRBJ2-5	TGCGCCAGCAGCTTGGGCGGGTATGGGGAGACCCAGTACTTC	CASSLGGYGETQYF
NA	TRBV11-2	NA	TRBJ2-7	TGTGCCAGCAGCTTACTCGCAGTAGGGGACGAGCAGTACTTC	CASSLLAVGDEQYF
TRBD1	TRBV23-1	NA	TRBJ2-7	TGCGCCAGCAGTCAAGGCAAACGGGACAGATCCTACGAGCAGTACTTC	CASSQGKRDRSYEQYF
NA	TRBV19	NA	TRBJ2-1	TGTGCCAGTAGAACTGACAGGTTTACATTCTTC	CASRTDRFTFF
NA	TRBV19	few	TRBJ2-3	TGTGCCGTGGCGAGGGGAGGACCAGATACGCAGTATTTT	CAVARGGPDTQYF
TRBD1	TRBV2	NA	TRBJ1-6	TGTGCCAGCACGAAGGACAGGGGGAATTCACCCCTCCACTTT	CASTKDRGNSPLHF
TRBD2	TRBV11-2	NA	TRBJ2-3	TGTGCCAGCAGCTTAGATCGGGGAGGGGCAGATACGCAGTATTTT	CASSLDRGGADTQYF
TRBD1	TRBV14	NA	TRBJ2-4	TGTGCCAGCAGCCGGACAGGGGTGCGCAAAAACATTCAGTACTTC	CASSRTGVRKNIQYF
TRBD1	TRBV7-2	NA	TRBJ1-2	TGTGCCAGCAGCTACCGACAGGGGGTAAACTATGGCTACACCTTC	CASSYRQGVNYGYTF
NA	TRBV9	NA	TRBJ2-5	TGTGCCAGCAGCCCTAACCGACTAGTTCGGGAGACCCAGTACTTC	CASSPNRLVRETQYF
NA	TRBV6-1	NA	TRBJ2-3	TGTGCCAGCAGTGAATATGGTGGGAGGCCCACAGATACGCAGTATTTT	CASSEYGGRPTDTQYF
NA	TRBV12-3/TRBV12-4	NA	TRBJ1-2	TGTGCCAGCAGCCCCGGAGTGAGTTTTGGCTACACCTTC	CASSPGVSFGYTF
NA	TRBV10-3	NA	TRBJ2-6	TGTGCCATCTCCCCAGCGGAGAGCTCTGGGGCCAACGTCCTGACTTTC	CAISPAESSGANVLTF
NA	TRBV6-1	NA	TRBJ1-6	TGTGCCAGCAGTGAAGTACCATTCGGGTCACCCCTCCACTTT	CASSEVPFGSPLHF
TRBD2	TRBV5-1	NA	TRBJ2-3	TGCGCCAGCAGCTCAATTAGCGGGGAAGGGAGGAATACGCAGTATTTT	CASSSISGEGRNTQYF
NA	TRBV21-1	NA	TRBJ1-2	NA	CASSKVGTGTSRGYTF
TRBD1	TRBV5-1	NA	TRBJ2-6	TGCGCCAGCAGCTTGTCGGGACAGCGGACTGGGGCCAACGTCCTGACTTTC	CASSLSGQRTGANVLTF
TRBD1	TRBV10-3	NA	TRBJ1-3	TGTGCCATCAGCGGGGACAGGCCCTCTGGAAACACCATATATTTT	CAISGDRPSGNTIYF
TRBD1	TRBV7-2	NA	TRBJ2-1	TGTGCCAGCAGCTTATTTCCACCGGGACAGGGGAACAATGAGCAGTTCTTC	CASSLFPPGQGNNEQFF
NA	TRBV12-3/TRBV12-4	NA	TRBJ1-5	TGTGCCACCCGGGAGGGGAGCAATCAGCCCCAGCATTTT	CATREGSNQPQHF
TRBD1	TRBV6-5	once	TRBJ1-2	TGTGCCAGCAGGGACTCAGGGGGCCACTATGGCTACACCTTC	CASRDSGGHYGYTF
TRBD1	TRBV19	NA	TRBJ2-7	TGTGCCAGTAGTATACGGACAGGGTACTACGAGCAGTACTTC	CASSIRTGYYEQYF
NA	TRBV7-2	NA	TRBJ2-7	TGTGCCAGCAGCCCGAGCGCCCAGAGGTACGAGCAGTACTTC	CASSPSAQRYEQYF
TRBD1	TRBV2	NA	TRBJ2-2	TGTGCCAGCAGTGTCCTTGGGACAGGCGGAATCGGGCGTTCCGGGGAGCTGTTTTTT	CASSVLGTGGIGRSGELFF
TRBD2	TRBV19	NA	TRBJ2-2	TGTGCCAGTAGCTACGGGAGGGGAATCGGGGAGCTGTTTTTT	CASSYGRGIGELFF
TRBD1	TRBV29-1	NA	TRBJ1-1	TGCAGCACCAGACAGGGAGTCACTGAAGCTTTCTTT	CSTRQGVTEAFF
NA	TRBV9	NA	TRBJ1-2	TGTGCCAGCACCCCCCTGGGGCGATCTAATGGCTACACCTTC	CASTPLGRSNGYTF
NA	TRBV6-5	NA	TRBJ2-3	TGTGCCAGCAGCCCACAGGCTCCCCACACAGATACGCAGTATTTT	CASSPQAPHTDTQYF